The sequence of this T cell receptor beta chain was determined in a study of blood T cell repertoires in COVID-19. Study-wide context: The analysed material was cDNA or gDNA that came from T cells, B-cell-depleted T cells, or PBMCs.

CDR3 length: 14 amino acids. Germline CDR1 SGHRS, CDR2 YFSETQ. V was clipped by 4 bases and J by 4 bases; unmatched bases: 2. As regards this clone: Other DNA sequences from this sample encode an identical CDR3 as well.

As processed by the authors: Amplification of reference gene primers provided the estimated nucleated cell counts. TCRdb's copy holds only in-frame clones and misses some; the assay was immunoSEQ multiplex PCR. That table gives V, J and clone size, and the DNA gave D and trimming. This table has 180,000 or so clones, approximately 87% appearing once. This receptor was identified in a man aged 35 to 55 with active or convalescent COVID-19. This chain links TRBV5-1 with TRBJ1-3, with 10 bases matching TRBD1. Sequenced: peripheral blood. The CDR3 sequence is CASSLGQGGNTIYF. DNA of the CDR3: TGCGCCAGCAGCCTGGGACAGGGGGGAAACACCATATATTTT. Full variable domain (rest looked up from reference TRBV5-1 and TRBJ1-3): KAGVTQTPRYLIKTRGQQVTLSCSPISGHRSVSWYQQTPGQGLQFLFEYFSETQRNKGNFPGRFSGRQFSNSRSEMNVSTLELGDSALYLCASSLGQGGNTIYFGEGSWLTVV.